Each of the 30 T cell receptor beta chains below was sequenced from the same sample in a study of cytomegalovirus exposure and HLA in healthy donors (dated by TCRdb to about 2017). Library generation was performed with the immunoSEQ multiplex PCR assay. The multiplex PCR relied on a mix of 60 forward primers for TCR Vbeta segments and 13 reverse primers for TCR Jbeta segments. TCRdb obtained this table from immuneACCESS and retained in-frame rearrangements with V and J assigned. These tables miss some clones; where compared with another copy, unresolved V genes account for less than half of the shortfall, and the remainder is unexplained. The sample records roughly 120,000 clones, about 80% of which are singletons. The ten largest clones add up to 2.5% to 3.5% of the sample. The specimen was PBMCs. These receptors were taken from a woman aged 55-69 years in good health and CMV-seropositive.

The chain couples TRBV2 to TRBJ1-3; D unresolved. The CDR3 is made up of 12 amino acids. V lost 5 bases, J lost 2 bases, and 4 bases lay in between. From germline, CDR1 is SNHLY and CDR2 FYNNEI. The CDR3 sequence is CASSLPGNTIYF. DNA for the CDR3: TGTGCCAGCAGTCTTCCTGGAAACACCATATATTTT.

This chain joins TRBV9 and TRBJ2-3; weak D call: TRBD2 (5 bases). Between the trimmed V and J ends, which lost 3 bases and 2 bases, there was a span of 16 bases. Germline V gives CDR1 SGDLS, CDR2 YYNGEE. The CDR3 loop spans 16 amino acids. CDR3 loop: CASSAGLRESTDTQYF. The CDR3 DNA follows: TGTGCCAGCAGCGCCGGACTCCGTGAGTCCACAGATACGCAGTATTTT. Variable domain in full (rest from reference TRBV9 and TRBJ2-3): DSGVTQTPKHLITATGQRVTLRCSPRSGDLSVYWYQQSLDQGLQFLIQYYNGEERAKGNILERFSAQQFPDLHSELNLSSLELGDSALYFCASSAGLRESTDTQYFGPGTRLTVL.

This clone was counted many times. This chain uses TRBV9 with TRBJ2-6; unclear D gene. Germline values: CDR1 SGDLS, CDR2 YYNGEE. V lost 0 bases and J 1 base, leaving 8 bases between the germline ends. This CDR3 comprises 16 residues. CDR3 residues: CASSVDFQSGANVLTF. The CDR3 nucleotides are TGTGCCAGCAGCGTAGATTTTCAGTCTGGGGCCAACGTCCTGACTTTC.

In this sample, this clone turned up a few times. V is TRBV18 and J is TRBJ2-5; 7 bases align to TRBD1. This CDR3 region has 15 residues. Per the germline V gene, CDR1 is KGHSH and CDR2 is LQKENI. V gave up 2 bases and J gave up 2 bases; unmatched junction bases: 5. CDR3 sequence (DNA): TGTGCCAGCTCACCATCGGACAGGAGACAAGAGACCCAGTACTTC. Its translation: CASSPSDRRQETQYF. The variable domain in full, completed from reference TRBV18 and TRBJ2-5, reads NAGVMQNPRHLVRRRGQEARLRCSPMKGHSHVYWYRQLPEEGLKFMVYLQKENIIDESGMPKERFSAEFPKEGPSILRIQQVVRGDSAAYFCASSPSDRRQETQYFGPGTRLLVL.

The chain carries TRBV5-4 and TRBJ2-4; TRBD1 is a possible D gene (6 bases). Trimming took off 2 bases at V and 7 bases at J, with 16 bases between the two ends. From germline, CDR1 is SGHNT and CDR2 YYREEE (reference sequence). CDR3 length equals 15 residues. DNA for the CDR3: TGTGCCAGCAGCTTCCCCGGGACAAATAACAACATTCAGTACTTC. It codes for CASSFPGTNNNIQYF.

The table lists this clone with a few counts. V usage is TRBV2 and J usage is TRBJ2-2, with D unclear. The V end was cut by 6 bases, the J end by 8 bases, with 13 bases between. In germline, CDR1 is SNHLY, CDR2 FYNNEI. The CDR3 is made up of 13 amino acids. The DNA for the CDR3 is TGTGCCAGCAGCTCGATCGCAGTAGGGGAGCTGTTTTTT. Translated: CASSSIAVGELFF.

The chain couples TRBV27 to TRBJ2-3, with D possibly being TRBD2 (6 bases). The germline V gene encodes CDR1 MNHEY and CDR2 SMNVEV (reference sequence). V lost 3 bases to trimming and J lost 4 bases, with 11 bases between them. The CDR3 extends over 14 amino acids. The DNA of the CDR3 is TGTGCCAGCAGTTTTATTGGAGGGCCAGATACGCAGTATTTT. Translated, it gives CASSFIGGPDTQYF.

The chain couples TRBV7-3 to TRBJ2-7; 7 nucleotides line up with TRBD1. J was trimmed by 3 bases and V by 4 bases; bases with no gene match: 3. Germline assignment: CDR1 SGHTA and CDR2 FQGTGA. This CDR3 has 13 amino acids. CDR3 nucleotide sequence: TGTGCCAGCAGCTCCTACAGGGGCTACGAGCAGTACTTC. It encodes CASSSYRGYEQYF. Full variable domain (remainder filled in from reference TRBV7-3 and TRBJ2-7): GAGVSQTPSNKVTEKGKYVELRCDPISGHTALYWYRQSLGQGPEFLIYFQGTGAADDSGLPNDRFFAVRPEGSVSTLKIQRTERGDSAVYLCASSSYRGYEQYFGPGTRLTVT.

The chain joins TRBV5-1 to TRBJ2-7; D is perhaps TRBD2 (6 bases). This CDR3 region has 15 residues. Trimming cost V 0 bases and J 7 bases, with 17 bases left between them. The germline gives CDR1 SGHRS, CDR2 YFSETQ. The CDR3: CASSLEAHNGGEQYF. Written as DNA, the CDR3 is TGCGCCAGCAGCTTGGAAGCACACAATGGGGGGGAGCAGTACTTC.

This clone was observed a handful of times. V is TRBV19 and J is TRBJ1-3; D gene ambiguous. V lost 10 bases and J 0 bases, leaving 16 bases between the germline ends. CDR3 length equals 15 residues. Per the germline V gene, CDR1 is LNHDA and CDR2 is SQIVND (reference sequence). CDR3 in amino acids: CATAQSGFSGNTIYF. The DNA for the CDR3 is TGTGCCACCGCCCAATCGGGGTTCTCTGGAAACACCATATATTTT.

A few counts support this clone. The V gene is TRBV7-6, the J gene TRBJ2-7, with a tentative D call TRBD1 (5 bases). Between the trimmed V and J ends, which lost 0 bases and 2 bases, there was a span of 8 bases. The CDR3 spans 14 residues. The germline gives CDR1 SGHVS, CDR2 FNYEAQ. The CDR3 DNA reads TGTGCCAGCAGCTTAGCGCAGGGTACCTACGAGCAGTACTTC. This sequence encodes CASSLAQGTYEQYF.

The chain has TRBV7-9 and TRBJ1-2; D is possibly TRBD1 (5 bases). The CDR3 is 12 residues long. Trimming took off 4 bases at V and 4 bases at J, with 7 bases between the two ends. Germline CDR1 and CDR2: SEHNR and FQNEAQ (reference sequence). The CDR3 sequence is CASSSQGYGYTF. The CDR3 region has the DNA TGTGCCAGCAGCTCCCAGGGCTATGGCTACACCTTC.

On this clone: Germline and junction disagree at one end, which may indicate a read error. V and J are TRBV7-7 and TRBJ2-5, with TRBD2 matching 11 bases. The germline gives CDR1 SSHAT, CDR2 FNYEAQ (reference sequence). The CDR3 runs to 16 residues. The CDR3 loop is CASSIGLAGNQETQYF. CDR3 sequence (DNA): TGTGCTAGCAGCATCGGACTAGCGGGTAACCAAGAGACCCAGTACTTC.

The V and J genes are TRBV19 and TRBJ1-2; 11 positions agree with TRBD1. Trimming removed 3 bases from V and 8 bases from J; junction bases left unmatched: 5. CDR1 is LNHDA and CDR2 is SQIVND in the germline V gene (reference sequence). The CDR3 spans 14 residues. The chain's CDR3 is CASSIGQGANGYTF. The CDR3 nucleotides read TGTGCCAGTAGTATTGGACAGGGGGCGAACGGCTACACCTTC.

A single count supports this clone. The genes are TRBV7-9 and TRBJ1-4; D possibly corresponds to TRBD1 (6 bases). Germline V gene data show CDR1 as SEHNR and CDR2 as FQNEAQ (reference sequence). Trimming stripped 7 bases from V and 6 bases from J, with 18 bases between. This CDR3 spans 15 amino acids. CDR3 sequence: CASNAVGGRHEKLFF. CDR3 coding DNA: TGTGCCAGCAACGCGGTCGGGGGGCGTCATGAAAAACTGTTTTTT.

This chain links TRBV11-3 with TRBJ2-5, with D possibly being TRBD2 (6 bases). This CDR3 is built from 15 residues. Trimming cost V 5 bases and J 4 bases, with 17 bases left between them. Germline V gives CDR1 SGHNT, CDR2 YENEEA. CDR3 protein: CASSLGSSDRETQYF. The CDR3 DNA reads TGTGCCAGCAGCCTCGGGAGTTCCGACCGAGAGACCCAGTACTTC. The full variable domain, in which reference TRBV11-3 and TRBJ2-5 provide the parts outside the CDR3, is EAGVVQSPRYKIIEKKQPVAFWCNPISGHNTLYWYLQNLGQGPELLIRYENEEAVDDSQLPKDRFSAERLKGVDSTLKIQPAELGDSAVYLCASSLGSSDRETQYFGPGTRLLVL.

This clone was seen only a few times. The chain employs TRBV7-9 and TRBJ2-5; D unclear. Germline CDR1 SEHNR, CDR2 FQNEAQ (reference sequence). The CDR3 is 11 residues long. Trimming cost V 6 bases and J 3 bases, with 5 bases left between them. The CDR3 loop reads CASRAEETQYF. The DNA for the CDR3 is TGTGCCAGCAGGGCAGAAGAGACCCAGTACTTC.

The V gene is TRBV5-1, the J gene TRBJ2-3; D may be TRBD1 (6 bases). The CDR3 totals 17 residues. Per the germline V gene, CDR1 is SGHRS and CDR2 is YFSETQ. Trimming removed 4 bases at V and 3 bases at J, with 21 bases between. The CDR3 nucleotides read TGCGCCAGCAGCCGGGGACGCCCAACGCAGGGGACAGATACGCAGTATTTT. This sequence encodes CASSRGRPTQGTDTQYF.

This chain joins TRBV18 and TRBJ2-5; 10 nucleotides agree with TRBD1. The CDR3 contains 17 residues. CDR1 and CDR2 from the germline V gene are KGHSH and LQKENI. The V and J ends lost 0 bases and 2 bases, in that order; junction bases with no gene match: 6. The CDR3 here is CASSPPSGQGGQETQYF. The DNA for the CDR3 is TGTGCCAGCTCACCACCGAGTGGACAGGGGGGGCAAGAGACCCAGTACTTC.

The chain recombines TRBV27 with TRBJ1-1; a possible D gene is TRBD1 (5 bases). Trimming removed 6 bases at V and 2 bases at J, with 13 bases between. CDR3 size: 14 residues. The germline V gene has CDR1 MNHEY and CDR2 SMNVEV (reference sequence). The CDR3: CASSRLQGNTEAFF. The CDR3 DNA reads as TGTGCCAGCAGCCGACTTCAGGGCAACACTGAAGCTTTCTTT.

The V gene is TRBV2, the J gene TRBJ2-3, with D perhaps matching TRBD1 (6 bases). This CDR3 spans 19 amino acids. V was trimmed by 5 bases and J by 3 bases, leaving 27 bases between them. Per the germline V gene, CDR1 is SNHLY and CDR2 is FYNNEI. The CDR3 protein is CASSNREDQGSSQTDTQYF. In DNA form, the CDR3 reads TGTGCCAGCAGTAACAGGGAAGATCAAGGTTCAAGTCAAACAGATACGCAGTATTTT.

The rearrangement uses TRBV6-1 and TRBJ2-1; perhaps TRBD2 as D (5 bases). The V end was cut by 1 base, the J end by 0 bases, with 13 bases between. Germline CDR1 is MNHNS and CDR2 is SASEGT. This CDR3 region has 17 residues. CDR3 region: CASSEGPSSDSYNEQFF. The CDR3 DNA reads as TGTGCCAGCAGTGAAGGGCCTAGCAGCGACTCCTACAATGAGCAGTTCTTC.

The chain has TRBV18 and TRBJ2-3; 14 nucleotides agree with TRBD2. This CDR3 region has 16 residues. V dropped 3 bases and J dropped 5; count of bases not matched to a gene: 4. Per the germline V gene, CDR1 is KGHSH and CDR2 is LQKENI. Written as DNA, the CDR3 is TGTGCCAGCTCACCGGGACTAGCGGGAGCTAGAGATACGCAGTATTTT. Translation gives CASSPGLAGARDTQYF.

V usage is TRBV28 and J usage is TRBJ2-1, with D possibly being TRBD2 (6 bases). CDR3 length: 16 residues. The V and J ends lost 3 bases and 0 bases respectively, with 12 bases between them. Per germline, CDR1 MDHEN and CDR2 SYDVKM. CDR3 DNA: TGTGCCAGCAGTTTCGGGACTTCAAGCTCCTACAATGAGCAGTTCTTC. This translates into CASSFGTSSSYNEQFF.

The rearrangement links TRBV11-2 to TRBJ2-2; D perhaps matches TRBD1 (6 bases). CDR1 SGHAT and CDR2 FQNNGV come from the germline V gene. V was pared by 0 bases and J by 4 bases, with 15 bases between. This CDR3 contains 17 residues. This CDR3 is CASSLDPGAPVTGELFF. CDR3 nucleotides: TGTGCCAGCAGCTTAGACCCAGGGGCCCCCGTCACCGGGGAGCTGTTTTTT.

This chain connects TRBV4-1 to TRBJ1-2; the D gene is possibly TRBD1 (6 bases). Germline V gene data show CDR1 as MGHRA and CDR2 as YSYEKL. V lost 0 bases and J 1 base, leaving 21 bases between the germline ends. The CDR3 extends over 19 amino acids. The DNA for the CDR3 is TGCGCCAGCAGCCAAGAAGCGGGACACTGGAGGGGGTTTAACTATGGCTACACCTTC. Encoded protein: CASSQEAGHWRGFNYGYTF.

The gene calls are TRBV11-2 and TRBJ2-7; D is unresolved. Looked up from germline, CDR1 is SGHAT and CDR2 is FQNNGV. The CDR3 length is 13 residues. Deletions cut 5 bases from V and 3 bases from J, with 11 bases between. CDR3 residues: CASSVERDYEQYF. The CDR3 bases are TGTGCCAGCAGCGTGGAGCGAGACTACGAGCAGTACTTC.

Regarding this clone: An end of the junction differs from the germline gene, which may be a read error. The gene calls are TRBV7-9 and TRBJ1-1; D is unclear. CDR3 size: 13 residues. Looked up from germline, CDR1 is SEHNR and CDR2 is FQNEAQ (reference sequence). CDR3 DNA sequence: TGTTCCAGCAGCTTCCACCTAAACACTGAAGCTTTCTTT. As protein: CSSSFHLNTEAFF.

This clone was seen only a few times. This chain links TRBV9 with TRBJ2-1, with unresolved D. The ends were cut back, 4 bases at V and 6 bases at J, with 17 bases in the middle. The CDR3 sequence is 15 residues long. The germline V gene encodes CDR1 SGDLS and CDR2 YYNGEE. The DNA for the CDR3 is TGTGCCAGCAGCCCATCTCCGGTAACCGGCAATGAGCAGTTCTTC. It yields the protein CASSPSPVTGNEQFF.

The chain combines TRBV6-5 with TRBJ1-2; unclear D gene. Trimming left V 0 bases short and J 10 bases short, with 12 bases between. This CDR3 spans 13 amino acids. Germline-derived CDR1 and CDR2 are MNHEY and SVGAGI. The CDR3, as DNA: TGTGCCAGCAGTTACTCTCGGCCCGACAACTACACCTTC. Translation gives CASSYSRPDNYTF.